Ten or more counts support the clone carrying this TCR beta chain. Its antigen is unidentified. With the read ending 3 residues before the CDR3 end, the germline J gene is used to fill in that end. In germline, CDR1 is SGHTA, CDR2 FQGTGA. The length of the CDR3 is 16 residues. V shed 2 bases, J shed 5 bases, and the junction held 9 bases outside the gene matches. These data are taken from a study of T cell clonality in common variable immunodeficiency. Heparinized whole blood, about 5 to 8.5 ml, came from each donor. Findings of the study overall: Common variable immunodeficiency TCR beta sequences reportedly had fewer deletions and N-nucleotide insertions.

The table came from immunoSEQ multiplex PCR; TCRdb's copy has only in-frame clones and leaves some out. This sample has 30,000 to 35,000 clones and no singletons, with more than 25% in the ten largest. The specimen was peripheral blood mononuclear cells. The rearrangement links TRBV7-3 to TRBJ2-5; 9 bases match TRBD2. The TCR sequence derives from a human donor with common variable immunodeficiency. The CDR3 loop is CASSLLSGRRAETQYF. Incomplete CDR3 DNA: TGTGCCAGCAGCTTACTTAGCGGGAGACGCGCGGAGACC.